These T cell receptor beta chains were read from a single sample in a study of shared T cell receptors in the human thymus. This table comes from immunoSEQ multiplex PCR, and its TCRdb copy is limited to in-frame clones, with some not included. Counted here are some 400,000 clones, 85% to 95% occurring once; the ten biggest clones make up 0.015% to 0.02%. Sequenced input: thymocytes. These receptors came from a human donor. CDR3s include the opening cysteine and the closing phenylalanine or tryptophan. Each record gives: CDR3 protein, CDR3 DNA, J gene, clone size, D gene, V gene. The D gene is left open where the match is weak. Size values are once, few and many counts, or a class for expanded clones, and some rows have none.

CASSLGHEGDTCNQPQHF	TGTGCCAGCAGCTTAGGCCATGAGGGCGATACGTGCAATCAGCCCCAGCATTTT	TRBJ1-5	.	.	TRBV7-2
CASSLRGGVSPTEAFF	TGTGCCAGCAGCCTACGTGGGGGGGTTTCCCCCACTGAAGCTTTCTTT	TRBJ1-1	.	.	TRBV28
CASSQEVQGPIFSYTF	TGTGCCAGCAGCCAAGAGGTCCAGGGGCCCATCTTCAGCTACACCTTC	TRBJ1-2	.	.	TRBV14
CASSPRGDTQYF	TGTGCCAGCAGCCCACGGGGAGATACGCAGTATTTT	TRBJ2-3	.	.	TRBV7-9
CASSSPALYKGFERGGDTQYF	TGTGCCAGCAGTTCACCTGCCCTCTATAAAGGGTTTGAGCGGGGGGGAGATACGCAGTATTTT	TRBJ2-3	.	TRBD2	TRBV28
CASSLFGGGNSPLHF	TGTGCCAGCAGTTTATTCGGGGGAGGTAATTCACCCCTCCACTTT	TRBJ1-6	.	.	TRBV27
CASSLRGRGGTETQYF	TGTGCCAGCAGTTTAAGAGGGAGGGGGGGAACTGAGACCCAGTACTTC	TRBJ2-5	.	.	TRBV27
CASSFRDNEQFF	TGTGCCAGCAGTTTTAGGGACAATGAGCAGTTCTTC	TRBJ2-1	.	.	TRBV27
CASSYTWELVTDTQYF	TGTGCCAGCAGTTACACATGGGAACTAGTAACAGATACGCAGTATTTT	TRBJ2-3	.	.	TRBV6-5
CASSVRQSGSISYEQYF	TGTGCCAGCAGCGTGAGACAGAGCGGGAGCATTTCCTACGAGCAGTACTTC	TRBJ2-7	.	TRBD2	TRBV11-2
CASSFYGLAGGPSSYNEQFF	TGCGCCAGCAGCTTTTATGGACTAGCGGGAGGTCCAAGCTCCTACAATGAGCAGTTCTTC	TRBJ2-1	.	TRBD2	TRBV5-1
CASSDIQKGMNTEAFF	TGTGCCAGCAGCGACATTCAGAAGGGGATGAACACTGAAGCTTTCTTT	TRBJ1-1	.	.	TRBV5-5
CASRRARDSGYGYTF	TGTGCCAGCAGACGAGCCCGGGACAGTGGGTATGGCTACACCTTC	TRBJ1-2	.	TRBD1	TRBV7-9
CASSQDGRDRAKNIQYF	TGCGCCAGCAGCCAAGATGGGAGGGATAGGGCCAAAAACATTCAGTACTTC	TRBJ2-4	.	TRBD2	TRBV4-1
CASSLAGDRGDEQYF	TGTGCCAGCAGCTTAGCGGGGGACAGGGGCGACGAGCAGTACTTC	TRBJ2-7	.	TRBD1	TRBV7-2
CASSPQRRTSITDTQYF	TGTGCCAGCAGCCCCCAACGGAGGACTAGTATTACAGATACGCAGTATTTT	TRBJ2-3	.	TRBD2	TRBV7-2
CASSPRGETQYF	TGTGCCAGCAGCCCGCGGGGGGAGACCCAGTACTTC	TRBJ2-5	.	TRBD2	TRBV5-4
CASGLGDEQFF	TGTGCTAGTGGTTTAGGGGATGAGCAGTTCTTC	TRBJ2-1	.	.	TRBV12-5
CASSQGKLAGDLNEQFF	TGTGCCAGCAGCCAAGGCAAACTAGCGGGAGATTTAAATGAGCAGTTCTTC	TRBJ2-1	.	TRBD2	TRBV14
CAISESKDKFYGYTF	TGTGCCATCAGTGAGTCGAAAGACAAATTTTATGGCTACACCTTC	TRBJ1-2	.	.	TRBV10-3
CASSDNPNVGHEQFF	TGTGCCAGCAGTGATAATCCGAACGTCGGACATGAGCAGTTCTTC	TRBJ2-1	.	.	TRBV7-3
CAISGGLWETQYF	TGTGCCATCAGTGGGGGACTATGGGAGACCCAGTACTTC	TRBJ2-5	once	TRBD2	TRBV10-3
CASSLRESGTYNEQFF	TGTGCTAGCAGCTTACGGGAAAGCGGGACTTACAATGAGCAGTTCTTC	TRBJ2-1	.	TRBD2	TRBV7-7
CASSERPRGRAGTGELFF	TGTGCCAGCAGCGAGAGACCTCGCGGGAGGGCGGGGACCGGGGAGCTGTTTTTT	TRBJ2-2	.	TRBD2	TRBV9
CASSLRTSGGNQETQYF	TGTGCCAGCAGCTTAAGGACTAGCGGGGGGAACCAAGAGACCCAGTACTTC	TRBJ2-5	.	TRBD2	TRBV11-2
CASSPVGGGYTF	TGTGCCAGCAGTCCGGTGGGGGGAGGCTACACCTTC	TRBJ1-2	.	.	TRBV6-6
CASSSIRDAKAYGYTF	TGTGCCAGCAGTTCAATCCGGGACGCTAAAGCCTATGGCTACACCTTC	TRBJ1-2	.	.	TRBV27
CASSKALNRGTYEQYF	TGTGCCAGCAGCAAAGCCTTAAACAGGGGAACCTACGAGCAGTACTTC	TRBJ2-7	once	.	TRBV21-1
CARVGGAQGYTF	TGTGCCCGCGTGGGGGGGGCGCAGGGCTACACCTTC	TRBJ1-2	.	.	TRBV6-4
CASRRNEQFF	TGCGCCAGCAGGAGGAATGAGCAGTTCTTC	TRBJ2-1	.	.	TRBV10-1
CASSQDRYRAQEGEQFF	TGCGCCAGCAGCCAAGATAGGTATAGGGCCCAGGAGGGGGAGCAGTTCTTC	TRBJ2-1	once	.	TRBV4-1
CASTETGDTEAFF	TGTGCCAGCACCGAAACAGGGGATACTGAAGCTTTCTTT	TRBJ1-1	.	TRBD1	TRBV25-1
CASSALFNRQGGYEQYF	TGTGCCAGCAGTGCTCTGTTTAATCGACAGGGTGGATACGAGCAGTACTTC	TRBJ2-7	.	TRBD1	TRBV6-1
CASSIEFVTLLPGNTIYF	TGTGCCAGTAGTATAGAATTCGTAACCTTATTACCGGGAAACACCATATATTTT	TRBJ1-3	.	.	TRBV19
CASGVRDGANYGYTF	TGTGCCAGCGGTGTCCGGGACGGAGCTAACTATGGCTACACCTTC	TRBJ1-2	.	.	TRBV5-8
CASSDLLEGRRNEQYF	TGCGCCAGCAGTGACCTCTTGGAAGGGAGGCGTAACGAGCAGTACTTC	TRBJ2-7	.	.	TRBV10-1
CASSDNGGAQETQYF	TGTGCCAGCAGTGATAACGGGGGGGCCCAGGAGACCCAGTACTTC	TRBJ2-5	.	TRBD2	TRBV6-1
CASVTNTPFYEQYF	TGTGCCAGCGTCACTAATACCCCCTTTTACGAGCAGTACTTC	TRBJ2-7	.	.	TRBV2
CASSQLGLAGDGELFF	TGCGCCAGCAGCCAACTAGGACTAGCGGGAGACGGGGAGCTGTTTTTT	TRBJ2-2	.	TRBD2	TRBV4-1
CASSVSGKTYEQYF	TGTGCCAGCAGCGTAAGCGGGAAGACCTACGAGCAGTACTTC	TRBJ2-7	.	TRBD2	TRBV9
CASSIRQGREKLFF	TGTGCCAGTAGTATTCGGCAGGGGCGCGAAAAACTGTTTTTT	TRBJ1-4	.	.	TRBV19
CASSLQQDSLIGYEQYF	TGTGCCAGCAGTTTACAACAGGATTCCCTCATAGGCTACGAGCAGTACTTC	TRBJ2-7	.	.	TRBV28
CASSLRTGGKYEKLFF	TGTGCCAGCAGTTTACGGACAGGGGGCAAGTATGAAAAACTGTTTTTT	TRBJ1-4	.	TRBD1	TRBV28
CAWSWASSYEQYF	TGTGCCTGGTCTTGGGCGAGCTCCTACGAGCAGTACTTC	TRBJ2-7	.	.	TRBV30
CASSQEREKFEQFF	TGTGCCAGCAGCCAAGAGCGGGAGAAATTTGAGCAGTTCTTC	TRBJ2-1	.	TRBD2	TRBV4-2
CATSQGGYSGNTIYF	TGTGCCACCAGCCAAGGGGGATACTCTGGAAACACCATATATTTT	TRBJ1-3	.	.	TRBV15
CASSSHLGDEAFF	TGTGCCAGCAGCTCCCACTTGGGGGATGAAGCTTTCTTT	TRBJ1-1	.	.	TRBV5-6
CASSFPPGTYKDEQFF	TGTGCCAGCAGCTTCCCCCCCGGGACTTATAAGGATGAGCAGTTCTTC	TRBJ2-1	.	.	TRBV7-9
CASTAAGGWFLVEQFF	TGTGCCAGCACAGCGGCGGGCGGATGGTTTTTAGTTGAGCAGTTCTTC	TRBJ2-1	.	.	TRBV2
CASSSGTSGRMYEQYF	TGTGCCAGCAGCTCCGGGACTAGCGGGAGAATGTACGAGCAGTACTTC	TRBJ2-7	once	TRBD2	TRBV9
CASSTRGQVDSNQPQHF	TGTGCCAGCAGCACTCGAGGACAGGTAGATAGCAATCAGCCCCAGCATTTT	TRBJ1-5	.	.	TRBV21-1
CASSALAVSLNEQFF	TGTGCCAGCAGCGCTTTAGCGGTATCACTGAATGAGCAGTTCTTC	TRBJ2-1	.	.	TRBV9
CASSAGLFRDRAEDTQYF	TGTGCCAGTAGTGCCGGATTGTTCCGGGACAGGGCCGAAGATACGCAGTATTTT	TRBJ2-3	once	TRBD1	TRBV19
CASSINMPTYEQYF	TGTGCCAGCAGCATTAACATGCCAACCTACGAGCAGTACTTC	TRBJ2-7	.	.	TRBV28
CAWSAGTPYSNQPQHF	TGTGCCTGGAGTGCCGGGACACCTTATAGCAATCAGCCCCAGCATTTT	TRBJ1-5	.	.	TRBV30
CASLPEQGADGYTF	TGTGCCAGTTTACCGGAACAGGGGGCAGATGGCTACACCTTC	TRBJ1-2	.	TRBD1	TRBV19
CATSINYTEAFF	TGTGCCACCAGCATCAATTACACTGAAGCTTTCTTT	TRBJ1-1	.	.	TRBV15